One sample yielded the 20 T cell receptor beta chains listed below, sequenced in a study of blood T cell repertoires in COVID-19. This table comes from immunoSEQ multiplex PCR, and its TCRdb copy is limited to in-frame clones, with some not included. The profile shows about 250,000 clones, more than 65% of them singletons. The specimen sequenced was peripheral blood. These receptors all stem from a man aged 50 or older with active or convalescent COVID-19.

The CDR3: CASSLAVRMNTEAFF. The CDR3 DNA reads as TGTGCCAGCAGCCTGGCGGTTCGGATGAACACTGAAGCTTTCTTT. The chain combines TRBV11-1 with TRBJ1-1; D is unclear. The germline V gene encodes CDR1 SGHAT and CDR2 FQDESV (reference sequence). Trimming took off 5 bases at V and 0 bases at J, with 13 bases between the two ends. The CDR3 sequence is 15 residues long. Full variable domain (rest looked up from reference TRBV11-1 and TRBJ1-1): EAEVAQSPRYKITEKSQAVAFWCDPISGHATLYWYRQILGQGPELLVQFQDESVVDDSQLPKDRFSAERLKGVDSTLKIQPAELGDSAMYLCASSLAVRMNTEAFFGQGTRLTVV.

CDR3 coding DNA: TGTGCCATCAGTGACCAGGGATCAGACTACGAGCAGTACTTC. The encoded protein is CAISDQGSDYEQYF. The chain recombines TRBV10-3 with TRBJ2-7, with a possible D match to TRBD1 (5 bases). V lost 3 bases, J lost 3 bases, and 12 bases lay in between. Germline CDR1 reads ENHRY; CDR2 reads SYGVKD. The CDR3 spans 14 residues.

The J gene is TRBJ1-4, the V gene TRBV15; 9 positions agree with TRBD1. The germline V gene encodes CDR1 LNHNV and CDR2 YYDKDF (reference sequence). The CDR3 sequence is 17 residues long. Germline trimming cut 3 bases from V and 2 bases from J; bases unmatched to any gene: 7. The CDR3 reads CATSSQQGARTNEKLFF. The CDR3 DNA reads TGTGCCACCAGCAGCCAACAGGGGGCACGGACTAATGAAAAACTGTTTTTT.

The chain combines TRBV5-4 with TRBJ2-7; 12 bases agree with TRBD2. Germline CDR1 reads SGHNT; CDR2 reads YYREEE (reference sequence). The CDR3 contains 16 residues. V lost 4 bases to trimming and J lost 3 bases; unmatched junction nucleotides: 8. CDR3 in amino acids: CASSQLAGGLVYEQYF. CDR3 DNA: TGTGCCAGCAGCCAACTAGCGGGGGGCCTTGTCTACGAGCAGTACTTC.

This chain joins TRBV28 and TRBJ2-7; D is unclear. The V end lost 5 bases, the J end lost 2 bases, and 10 bases lay between the germline ends. Germline V CDR1 and CDR2: MDHEN, SYDVKM. The CDR3 is 13 residues long. In DNA form, the CDR3 reads TGTGCCAGCAGTCTCGCGAACCCCTACGAGCAGTACTTC. Encoded protein: CASSLANPYEQYF.

The chain joins TRBV12-3 or TRBV12-4 to TRBJ1-1, with D hard to call. Trimming took off 2 bases at V and 3 bases at J, with 7 bases between the two ends. CDR3 length equals 13 residues. This CDR3 reads CASSLWGDTEAFF. The CDR3 DNA reads as TGTGCCAGCAGTTTATGGGGAGACACTGAAGCTTTCTTT.

The V and J genes are TRBV29-1 and TRBJ2-5; 10 positions agree with TRBD1. V was clipped by 6 bases and J by 4 bases; unmatched bases: 8. In germline, CDR1 is SQVTM, CDR2 ANQGSEA. The CDR3 has 14 residues. CDR3 coding DNA: TGCAGCGTCACCGACGGGACAGGGGCAGAGACCCAGTACTTC. Its translation is CSVTDGTGAETQYF.

The chain links TRBV7-8 to TRBJ2-5, with TRBD1 matching over 8 bases. After removal of 9 bases from V and 0 bases from J, the junction contained 6 bases not matched to a gene. Germline loops: CDR1 SGHVS, CDR2 FQNEAQ. The CDR3 extends over 14 amino acids. This chain's CDR3 is CASQGAGYQETQYF. CDR3 sequence (DNA): TGTGCCAGTCAGGGGGCGGGGTACCAAGAGACCCAGTACTTC.

This clone was observed many times. The chain employs TRBV19 and TRBJ1-1; 9 bases match TRBD1. V shed 6 bases, J shed 4 bases, and the junction held 3 bases outside the gene matches. CDR1 and CDR2 (germline): LNHDA, SQIVND (reference sequence). This CDR3 has 13 amino acids. CDR3 loop: CASSQTGGTEAFF. The CDR3 coding sequence is TGTGCCAGTAGCCAGACAGGGGGCACTGAAGCTTTCTTT.

In this sample, this clone turned up once. V usage is TRBV9 and J usage is TRBJ2-7; 11 nucleotides align to TRBD2. Per germline, CDR1 SGDLS and CDR2 YYNGEE. V was pared by 3 bases and J by 6 bases, with 5 bases of the junction left unmatched. The CDR3 contains 14 residues. DNA for the CDR3: TGTGCCAGCAGCGCCATTAGCGGGGGGGGCGAGCAGTACTTC. Residues: CASSAISGGGEQYF.

This rearrangement joins TRBV6-2 or TRBV6-3 to TRBJ2-2; possible D gene TRBD1, 5 bases. V was trimmed by 4 bases and J by 4 bases, leaving 13 bases between them. Germline assignment: CDR1 MNHEY and CDR2 SVGEGT. The CDR3 extends over 15 amino acids. For the CDR3, the DNA is TGTGCCAGCAGTTCCCTGGGGCGCGGCACCGGGGAGCTGTTTTTT. Its protein product is CASSSLGRGTGELFF.

This sequence joins TRBV2 and TRBJ1-6, with D perhaps matching TRBD1 (6 bases). The V gene lost 5 bases and the J gene lost 7 bases, with 12 bases spanning the gap. Looked up from germline, CDR1 is SNHLY and CDR2 is FYNNEI. The CDR3 has 14 residues. DNA for the CDR3: TGTGCCAGCAGTCAGGGGAATCGGAATTCACCCCTCCACTTT. This sequence encodes CASSQGNRNSPLHF.

This clone has a single count. The J gene is TRBJ2-4, the V gene TRBV5-1, with 10 bases lining up with TRBD2. The V and J ends lost 3 bases and 8 bases, in that order; junction bases with no gene match: 5. Germline assignment: CDR1 SGHRS and CDR2 YFSETQ. This CDR3 spans 14 amino acids. CDR3 bases: TGCGCCAGCAGCTCAAGCGGGGGGGCGTACATTCAGTACTTC. Amino acid sequence: CASSSSGGAYIQYF.

This clone has only a few counts. The genes are TRBV7-3 and TRBJ2-1, with 10 positions matching TRBD2. This CDR3 is built from 15 residues. J lost 5 bases, V lost 5 bases, and 6 bases had no gene match. CDR1 and CDR2 (germline): SGHTA, FQGTGA. Here the CDR3 reads CASSPAGLANNEQFF. The CDR3 coding sequence is TGTGCCAGCAGCCCAGCGGGACTAGCGAACAATGAGCAGTTCTTC. The full variable domain, rest sourced from reference TRBV7-3 and TRBJ2-1, is GAGVSQTPSNKVTEKGKYVELRCDPISGHTALYWYRQSLGQGPEFLIYFQGTGAADDSGLPNDRFFAVRPEGSVSTLKIQRTERGDSAVYLCASSPAGLANNEQFFGPGTRLTVL.

In DNA, the CDR3 is TGTGCCAGCATTAGACTAGCGGGTCACAATGAGCAGTTCTTC. The encoded protein is CASIRLAGHNEQFF. The rearrangement joins TRBV6-5 to TRBJ2-1, with 10 bases matching TRBD2. Trimming removed 7 bases from V and 5 bases from J; junction bases left unmatched: 5. Germline CDR1 reads MNHEY; CDR2 reads SVGAGI. This CDR3 region has 14 residues.

On this clone itself: One end of the junction does not line up with germline, which may come from a read error. V gene TRBV6-1 combines with J gene TRBJ2-1; D uncertain. The CDR3 is made up of 14 amino acids. The V gene's germline CDR1 is MNHNS and CDR2 SASEGT. The CDR3 DNA is TGTGCCAGCAGTCAAGCCGGCTCCTACAATGAGCAGTTCTTC. It encodes CASSQAGSYNEQFF.

The V and J genes are TRBV7-9 and TRBJ2-1; 9 bases map to TRBD1. This CDR3 spans 12 amino acids. V was clipped by 5 bases and J by 13 bases; unmatched bases: 6. Germline V gene data show CDR1 as SEHNR and CDR2 as FQNEAQ (reference sequence). The CDR3 nucleotides are TGTGCCAGCAGCCTAAGACAGGGGGTTCAGTTCTTC. This translates into CASSLRQGVQFF.

Notes on this clone: Additional DNA sequences in this sample encode the identical CDR3. This sequence joins TRBV5-1 and TRBJ2-7; maybe TRBD2 (6 bases). The V end was cut by 2 bases, the J end by 1 base, with 7 bases between. CDR3 length equals 13 residues. Germline assignment: CDR1 SGHRS and CDR2 YFSETQ. The CDR3 DNA is TGCGCCAGCAGCTTCGGAGGGTCCTACGAGCAGTACTTC. This codes for CASSFGGSYEQYF.

The V call is TRBV29-1, the J call TRBJ1-2; 7 bases map to TRBD1. CDR1 and CDR2 from the germline V gene are SQVTM and ANQGSEA. The CDR3 contains 13 residues. V trimming: 3 bases; J trimming: 8 bases; junction bases outside the gene matches: 9. The CDR3 DNA is TGCAGCGTTGAGAGTGACAGGGTAGGAGGCTACACCTTC. As protein: CSVESDRVGGYTF. Full variable domain (remainder filled in from reference TRBV29-1 and TRBJ1-2): SAVISQKPSRDICQRGTSLTIQCQVDSQVTMMFWYRQQPGQSLTLIATANQGSEATYESGFVIDKFPISRPNLTFSTLTVSNMSPEDSSIYLCSVESDRVGGYTFGSGTRLTVV.

The rearrangement uses TRBV6-1 and TRBJ2-1; tentative D call: TRBD1 (6 bases). Trimming shortened V by 3 bases and J by 7 bases, and 10 bases separated the two germline ends. Germline V gene lookup returns CDR1 MNHNS and CDR2 SASEGT. CDR3 length equals 13 residues. The CDR3: CASSDRDKNEQFF. CDR3 in DNA: TGTGCCAGCAGTGACCGGGACAAGAATGAGCAGTTCTTC.